The 22 T cell receptor beta chains in this list originate from one sample, sequenced in a study of T-cell memory formation after mild COVID-19 (dated by TCRdb to about 2021). The receptor library was made with 5' RACE. Sequencing took place on an Illumina NovaSeq 6000. The public reads were quality trimmed at Q25 with fastp and then assembled into clones with MiXCR by TCRdb, keeping productive beta chains. Identical CDR3 proteins give one entry, which carries the most common genes and DNA. Present in this sample are some 120,000 distinct CDR3 sequences, roughly 15% of which were seen just once. Clones ranked in the top ten supply approximately 15% of the sample. The sample was PBMCs or a T cell subset sorted from them (not recorded which). Receptor source: an adult woman who had mild COVID-19 (a few samples of this study predate the infection). The sample titles of this study are shuffled in the database, so cell type and time point are left out; the donor was told from shared clones.

This clonotype came up a few times. V gene TRBV5-1 combines with J gene TRBJ2-1, with 8 bases that match TRBD2. Germline loops: CDR1 SGHRS, CDR2 YFSETQ. The CDR3 loop spans 15 amino acids. J was trimmed by 6 bases and V by 1 base; bases with no gene match: 6. The CDR3: CASSLSSGVSNEQFF. CDR3 nucleotides: TGCGCCAGCAGCTTGAGTAGCGGGGTCTCCAATGAGCAGTTCTTC.

Only a few counts were recorded for this clonotype. The chain has TRBV27 and TRBJ2-7; D is ambiguous. This CDR3 has 15 residues. V dropped 3 bases and J dropped 0 bases, with 12 bases sitting between them. Germline values: CDR1 MNHEY, CDR2 SMNVEV (reference sequence). The DNA for the CDR3 is TGTGCCAGCAGTTTTGTGGCCTCTCTCTCCTACGAGCAGTACTTC. It yields the protein CASSFVASLSYEQYF.

This clonotype was detected only a few times. The chain is built from TRBV9 and TRBJ2-7, with D possibly TRBD1 on 6 matching bases. The V and J ends lost 3 bases and 4 bases respectively, with 11 bases between them. Germline CDR1 and CDR2: SGDLS and YYNGEE. CDR3 length equals 13 residues. CDR3 in DNA: TGTGCCAGCAGCGGGACAGTGGGTTACGAGCAGTACTTC. Protein sequence: CASSGTVGYEQYF.

The chain couples TRBV2 to TRBJ2-3, with TRBD1 matching over 7 bases. The CDR3 is made up of 16 amino acids. V lost 1 base to trimming and J lost 0 bases; unmatched junction nucleotides: 4. Germline-derived CDR1 and CDR2 are SNHLY and FYNNEI. The CDR3 protein is CASSEETGASTDTQYF. For the CDR3, the DNA is TGTGCCAGCAGTGAAGAAACAGGGGCTAGCACAGATACGCAGTATTTT.

This clonotype was seen only a few times. This rearrangement joins TRBV3-1 to TRBJ2-6, with D unresolved. The CDR3 runs to 12 residues. Trimming stripped 5 bases from V and 6 bases from J, with 5 bases between. Germline V gene data show CDR1 as LGHDT and CDR2 as YNNKEL (reference sequence). In DNA form, the CDR3 reads TGTGCCAGCAGCTACGAGGCCAACGTCCTGACTTTC. Amino acid sequence: CASSYEANVLTF.

The chain is built from TRBV29-1 and TRBJ2-3; 10 bases map to TRBD2. With V trimmed by 7 bases and J by 3 bases, 7 bases remained unmatched. The CDR3 consists of 14 residues. Germline assignment: CDR1 SQVTM and CDR2 ANQGSEA. CDR3 coding DNA: TGCAGCGCAGCGGGAGGGCAGGGGACAGATACGCAGTATTTT. Its translation is CSAAGGQGTDTQYF.

The chain employs TRBV7-9 and TRBJ1-1, with 9 bases lining up with TRBD1. The V and J ends lost 5 bases and 2 bases, in that order; junction bases with no gene match: 6. This CDR3 has 15 amino acids. Germline loops: CDR1 SEHNR, CDR2 FQNEAQ (reference sequence). The CDR3 loop is CASSPLGQGNTEAFF. CDR3 nucleotide sequence: TGTGCCAGCAGCCCCCTGGGACAGGGAAACACTGAAGCTTTCTTT.

This clonotype was observed a handful of times. The V and J genes are TRBV10-3 and TRBJ1-2; D uncertain. Germline values: CDR1 ENHRY, CDR2 SYGVKD. The CDR3 consists of 14 residues. V dropped 0 bases and J dropped 4 bases, with 9 bases sitting between them. The CDR3 loop is CAISESPGSYGYTF. The CDR3 DNA reads TGTGCCATCAGTGAGTCGCCAGGATCCTATGGCTACACCTTC.

This clonotype was seen a few times. The J gene is TRBJ2-2, the V gene TRBV7-8; 13 nucleotides align to TRBD2. This CDR3 is 15 amino acids long. V was clipped by 5 bases and J by 8 bases; unmatched bases: 5. Germline-derived CDR1 and CDR2 are SGHVS and FQNEAQ. CDR3 residues: CASSRLAGGEGELFF. CDR3 bases: TGTGCCAGCAGCCGACTAGCGGGAGGTGAAGGGGAGCTGTTTTTT.

This clonotype appeared a few times. The chain couples TRBV18 to TRBJ2-1, with D perhaps TRBD2 (6 bases). CDR3 length: 16 residues. The ends were cut back, 3 bases at V and 2 bases at J, with 14 bases in the middle. Germline loops: CDR1 KGHSH, CDR2 LQKENI. For the CDR3, the DNA is TGTGCCAGCTCACCGGGACTCCAATCCCCCTACAATGAGCAGTTCTTC. Translating it yields CASSPGLQSPYNEQFF.

There are a few counts of this clonotype. The chain combines TRBV29-1 with TRBJ1-1; TRBD1 matches at 7 bases. Germline V gene sequence: CDR1 SQVTM, CDR2 ANQGSEA. V trimming: 6 bases; J trimming: 0 bases; junction bases outside the gene matches: 13. CDR3 length: 16 residues. This CDR3 reads CSVTLFGDRLNTEAFF. As DNA, the CDR3 is TGCAGCGTGACCCTCTTCGGGGACAGATTGAACACTGAAGCTTTCTTT.

This chain connects TRBV19 to TRBJ2-7; TRBD2 matches 11 bases. Per germline, CDR1 LNHDA and CDR2 SQIVND (reference sequence). V trimming: 7 bases; J trimming: 2 bases; junction bases outside the gene matches: 7. The CDR3 totals 15 residues. The CDR3 nucleotides are TGTGCCAGTAAAAGGGAACTAGCGGGAGCCTACGAGCAGTACTTC. This gives the protein CASKRELAGAYEQYF.

Many counts were recorded for this clonotype. The V and J genes are TRBV12-3 or TRBV12-4 and TRBJ2-2; D ambiguous. The CDR3 sequence is 14 residues long. The V end was cut by 3 bases, the J end by 1 base, with 6 bases between. For the CDR3, the DNA is TGTGCCAGCAGTTTTGAGATGAACACCGGGGAGCTGTTTTTT. It codes for CASSFEMNTGELFF.

This clonotype was picked up a small number of times. The chain uses TRBV20-1 and TRBJ2-3; D assignment may be TRBD1 or TRBD2 (6 bases each). The CDR3 is 16 residues long. With 5 bases removed from V and 0 bases from J, the gap between germline ends came to 18 bases. The germline V gene has CDR1 DFQATT and CDR2 SNEGSKA (reference sequence). CDR3 DNA sequence: TGCAGTGCTGGCCCGTTGGGGGGCGCTAGCACAGATACGCAGTATTTT. It codes for CSAGPLGGASTDTQYF.

The sample holds a few counts of this clonotype. The chain joins TRBV7-2 to TRBJ1-2; tentatively, D is TRBD1 (6 bases). The V gene's germline CDR1 is SGHTA and CDR2 FQGNSA. V lost 5 bases to trimming and J lost 8 bases, with 12 bases between them. The CDR3 is 12 amino acids. CDR3 nucleotides: TGTGCCAGCAGCGTCGCACAGGGAGGCTACACCTTC. This encodes CASSVAQGGYTF.

This clonotype was seen a handful of times. The V gene is TRBV12-3 or TRBV12-4, the J gene TRBJ1-5; D may be TRBD1 (6 bases). V lost 5 bases and J lost 5, with 13 bases in between. The CDR3 length is 14 residues. CDR3 amino acids: CASSPYRADQPQHF. The CDR3 coding sequence is TGTGCCAGCAGTCCGTACAGGGCGGATCAGCCCCAGCATTTT.

This clonotype has a handful of counts. The chain carries TRBV5-6 and TRBJ1-2; D perhaps matches TRBD1 (6 bases). CDR1 is SGHDT and CDR2 is YYEEEE in the germline V gene. V was trimmed by 1 base and J by 3 bases, leaving 13 bases between them. This CDR3 region has 15 residues. The CDR3 region has the DNA TGTGCCAGCAGCTTGAGCGGGGGGCAGGACTATGGCTACACCTTC. Encoded protein: CASSLSGGQDYGYTF.

This clonotype was counted between two and nine times. V is TRBV12-3 or TRBV12-4 and J is TRBJ2-3; D ambiguous. CDR3 length equals 13 residues. Trimming pared 4 bases from V and 2 bases from J, leaving 7 bases between. The CDR3 nucleotides read TGTGCCAGCAGTTCCCCGGACACAGATACGCAGTATTTT. This sequence encodes CASSSPDTDTQYF.

The chain links TRBV5-1 to TRBJ1-1, with 9 bases identical to TRBD1. V lost 4 bases to trimming and J lost 4 bases; unmatched junction nucleotides: 11. Germline V gives CDR1 SGHRS, CDR2 YFSETQ. This CDR3 is built from 16 residues. CDR3 protein: CASSRRGQGYGTEAFF. The CDR3, as DNA: TGCGCCAGCAGCAGGAGGGGACAGGGATACGGCACTGAAGCTTTCTTT.

This clonotype was observed a handful of times. Here the CDR3 reads CASRYGTGEQETQYF. CDR3 DNA sequence: TGTGCCAGCAGATATGGGACAGGGGAACAAGAGACCCAGTACTTC. The genes are TRBV5-5 and TRBJ2-5, with 10 nucleotides matching TRBD1. V was clipped by 5 bases and J by 2 bases; unmatched bases: 6. CDR3 length: 15 residues. CDR1 is SGHKS, CDR2 YYEKEE, per germline (reference sequence).

This clonotype was seen a handful of times. The rearrangement joins TRBV27 to TRBJ2-1; tentatively, D is TRBD2 (5 bases). The V gene's germline CDR1 is MNHEY and CDR2 SMNVEV (reference sequence). This CDR3 has 12 amino acids. V was clipped by 10 bases and J by 9 bases, with 16 bases between them. CDR3 sequence: CATLSGFSEQFF. For the CDR3, the DNA is TGTGCCACCCTTTCGGGGTTTAGTGAGCAGTTCTTC.

This chain links TRBV5-6 with TRBJ2-2, with 7 bases fitting TRBD1. The CDR3 loop spans 15 amino acids. Trimming at V came to 4 bases and at J to 5 bases, leaving 8 bases not matched to a gene. The germline gives CDR1 SGHDT, CDR2 YYEEEE. CDR3 bases: TGTGCCAGCAGCCGCGGACAGGTGGCGACCGGGGAGCTGTTTTTT. Translated: CASSRGQVATGELFF.